This T cell receptor beta chain was found in a study of cytomegalovirus exposure and HLA in healthy donors. Study-level results: Sequencing artifact likely explains a cluster of highly shared sequence variants. Researchers reported that three CMV-associated chains were confirmed in vitro as CMV antigen-specific. CMV serostatus was the sole immune exposure information available.

13 Jbeta primers and 60 Vbeta primers were used for the PCR. TCRdb keeps only in-frame clones here, not all; method: immunoSEQ multiplex PCR. The sample contains tens of thousands of clones, 7.6% of which appear only once. Only a few counts were recorded for this clone. Its specificity is not known. Germline V CDR1 and CDR2: SGHTA, FQGTGA. With 4 bases clipped from V and 5 bases from J, the junction kept 2 bases outside the gene matches. The CDR3 has 15 residues. The source is a man in his fifties in good health and CMV-seronegative. V and J are TRBV7-3 and TRBJ2-2; TRBD2 matches 12 bases. Sample: PBMCs. The CDR3 loop is CASSSGLAGTGELFF. The CDR3, as DNA: TGTGCCAGCAGCTCTGGACTAGCGGGAACCGGGGAGCTGTTTTTT. Complete variable domain (other parts from reference TRBV7-3 and TRBJ2-2): GAGVSQTPSNKVTEKGKYVELRCDPISGHTALYWYRQSLGQGPEFLIYFQGTGAADDSGLPNDRFFAVRPEGSVSTLKIQRTERGDSAVYLCASSSGLAGTGELFFGEGSRLTVL.